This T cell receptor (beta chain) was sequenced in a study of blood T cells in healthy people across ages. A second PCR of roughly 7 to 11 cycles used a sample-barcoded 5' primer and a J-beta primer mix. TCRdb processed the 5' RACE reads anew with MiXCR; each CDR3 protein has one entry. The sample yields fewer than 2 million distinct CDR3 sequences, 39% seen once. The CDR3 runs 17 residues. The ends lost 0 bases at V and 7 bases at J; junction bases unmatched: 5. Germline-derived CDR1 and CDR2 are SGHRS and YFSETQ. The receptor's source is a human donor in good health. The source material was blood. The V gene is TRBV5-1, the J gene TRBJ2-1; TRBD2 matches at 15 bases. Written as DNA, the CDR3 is TGCGCCAGCAGCTTGGAGTTGGGACTAGCGGGGGGTAATGAGCAGTTCTTC. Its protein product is CASSLELGLAGGNEQFF.